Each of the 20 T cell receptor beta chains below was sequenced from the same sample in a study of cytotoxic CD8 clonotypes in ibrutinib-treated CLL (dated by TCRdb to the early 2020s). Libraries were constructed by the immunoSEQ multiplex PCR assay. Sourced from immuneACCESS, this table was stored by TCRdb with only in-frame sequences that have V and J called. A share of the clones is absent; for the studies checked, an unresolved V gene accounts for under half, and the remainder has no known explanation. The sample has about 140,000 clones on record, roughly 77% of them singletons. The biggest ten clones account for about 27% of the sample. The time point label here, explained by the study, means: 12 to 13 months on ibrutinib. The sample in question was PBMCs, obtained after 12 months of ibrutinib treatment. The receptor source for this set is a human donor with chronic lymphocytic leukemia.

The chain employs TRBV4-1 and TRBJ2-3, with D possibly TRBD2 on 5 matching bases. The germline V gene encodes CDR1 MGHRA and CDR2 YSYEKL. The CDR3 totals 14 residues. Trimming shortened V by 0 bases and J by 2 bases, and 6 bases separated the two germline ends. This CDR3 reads CASSQDGLTDTQYF. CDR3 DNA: TGCGCCAGCAGCCAAGATGGACTCACAGATACGCAGTATTTT.

The chain's CDR3 is CASSPDPNSPLHF. CDR3 coding DNA: TGTGCCAGCAGCCCCGACCCCAATTCACCCCTCCACTTT. The J gene is TRBJ1-6, the V gene TRBV11-2; no clear D gene. The germline CDR1 and CDR2 sequences are SGHAT and FQNNGV. Trimming pared 5 bases from V and 7 bases from J, leaving 9 bases between. The CDR3 sequence is 13 residues long. The full variable domain, with the rest looked up from reference TRBV11-2 and TRBJ1-6, is EAGVAQSPRYKIIEKRQSVAFWCNPISGHATLYWYQQILGQGPKLLIQFQNNGVVDDSQLPKDRFSAERLKGVDSTLKIQPAKLEDSAVYLCASSPDPNSPLHFGNGTRLTVT.

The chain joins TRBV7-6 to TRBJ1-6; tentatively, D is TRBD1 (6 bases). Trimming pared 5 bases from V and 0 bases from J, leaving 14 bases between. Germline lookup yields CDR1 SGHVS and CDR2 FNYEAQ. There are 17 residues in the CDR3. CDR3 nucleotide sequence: TGTGCCAGCAGCCGCAGGGGTTCGAGCTCCTATAATTCACCCCTCCACTTT. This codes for CASSRRGSSSYNSPLHF.

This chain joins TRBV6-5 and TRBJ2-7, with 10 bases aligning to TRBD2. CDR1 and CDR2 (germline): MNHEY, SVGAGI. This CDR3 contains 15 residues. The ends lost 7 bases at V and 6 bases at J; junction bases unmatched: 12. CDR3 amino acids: CASTYLAGGPGEQYF. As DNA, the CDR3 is TGTGCCAGCACCTATTTAGCGGGGGGCCCCGGCGAGCAGTACTTC.

The CDR3 loop reads CASSFQSTNYQRVVYGYTF. CDR3 nucleotide sequence: TGTGCCAGCAGCTTTCAGTCAACGAATTACCAACGAGTTGTTTATGGCTACACCTTC. The chain is built from TRBV13 and TRBJ1-2; D unresolved. Trimming left V 3 bases short and J 5 bases short, with 28 bases between. Germline lookup yields CDR1 PRHDT and CDR2 FYEKMQ (reference sequence). The CDR3 is 19 residues long.

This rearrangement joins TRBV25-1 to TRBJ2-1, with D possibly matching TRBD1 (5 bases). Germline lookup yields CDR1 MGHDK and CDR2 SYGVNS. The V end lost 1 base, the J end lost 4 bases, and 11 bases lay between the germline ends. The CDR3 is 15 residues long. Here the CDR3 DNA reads TGTGCCAGCAGTGAATGGGGCGACAGATACAATGAGCAGTTCTTC. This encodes CASSEWGDRYNEQFF.

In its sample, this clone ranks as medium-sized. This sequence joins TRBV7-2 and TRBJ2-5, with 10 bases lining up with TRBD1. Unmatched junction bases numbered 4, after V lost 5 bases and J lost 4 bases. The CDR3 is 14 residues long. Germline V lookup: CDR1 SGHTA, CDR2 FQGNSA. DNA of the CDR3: TGTGCCAGCAGCCGGGACAGGGGAGGAGAGACCCAGTACTTC. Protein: CASSRDRGGETQYF. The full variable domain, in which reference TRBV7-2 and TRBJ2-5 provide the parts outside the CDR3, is GAGVSQSPSNKVTEKGKDVELRCDPISGHTALYWYRQSLGQGLEFLIYFQGNSAPDKSGLPSDRFSAERTGGSVSTLTIQRTQQEDSAVYLCASSRDRGGETQYFGPGTRLLVL.

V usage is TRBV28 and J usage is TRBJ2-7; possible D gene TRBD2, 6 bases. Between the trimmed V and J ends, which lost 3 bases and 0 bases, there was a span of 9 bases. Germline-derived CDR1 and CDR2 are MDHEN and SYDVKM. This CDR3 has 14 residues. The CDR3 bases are TGTGCCAGCAGTTTGTTCGGGGGCTCCTACGAGCAGTACTTC. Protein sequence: CASSLFGGSYEQYF. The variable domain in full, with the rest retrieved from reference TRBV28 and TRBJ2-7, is DVKVTQSSRYLVKRTGEKVFLECVQDMDHENMFWYRQDPGLGLRLIYFSYDVKMKEKGDIPEGYSVSREKKERFSLILESASTNQTSMYLCASSLFGGSYEQYFGPGTRLTVT.

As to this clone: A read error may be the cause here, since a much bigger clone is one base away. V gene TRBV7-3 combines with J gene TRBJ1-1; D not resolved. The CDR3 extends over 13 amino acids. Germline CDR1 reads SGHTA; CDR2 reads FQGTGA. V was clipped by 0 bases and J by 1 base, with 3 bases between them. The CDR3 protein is CASSLTENTEAFF. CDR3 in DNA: TGTGCCAGCAGCTTAACTGAGAACACTGAAGCTTTCTTT. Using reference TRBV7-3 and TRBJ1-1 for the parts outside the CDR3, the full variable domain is GAGVSQTPSNKVTEKGKYVELRCDPISGHTALYWYRQSLGQGPEFLIYFQGTGAADDSGLPNDRFFAVRPEGSVSTLKIQRTERGDSAVYLCASSLTENTEAFFGQGTRLTVV.

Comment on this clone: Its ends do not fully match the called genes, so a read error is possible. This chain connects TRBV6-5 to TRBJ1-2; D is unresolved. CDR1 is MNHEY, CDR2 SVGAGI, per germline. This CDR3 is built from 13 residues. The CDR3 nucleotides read TGTGCCAGCAGTTACTCAACGGGCCCCAGTACCTCCTTC. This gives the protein CASSYSTGPSTSF.

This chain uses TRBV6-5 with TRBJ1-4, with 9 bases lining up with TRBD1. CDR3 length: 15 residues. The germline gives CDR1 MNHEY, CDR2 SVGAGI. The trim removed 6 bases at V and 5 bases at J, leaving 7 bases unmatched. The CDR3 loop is CASSDTGGTNEKLFF. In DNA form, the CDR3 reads TGTGCCAGCAGCGACACAGGGGGCACAAATGAAAAACTGTTTTTT.

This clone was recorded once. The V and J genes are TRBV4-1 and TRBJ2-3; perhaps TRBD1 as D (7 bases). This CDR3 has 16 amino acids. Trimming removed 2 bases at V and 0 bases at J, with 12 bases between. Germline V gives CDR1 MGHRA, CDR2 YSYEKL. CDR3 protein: CASSQQGGVSTDTQYF. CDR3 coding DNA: TGCGCCAGCAGCCAACAGGGGGGAGTCAGCACAGATACGCAGTATTTT.

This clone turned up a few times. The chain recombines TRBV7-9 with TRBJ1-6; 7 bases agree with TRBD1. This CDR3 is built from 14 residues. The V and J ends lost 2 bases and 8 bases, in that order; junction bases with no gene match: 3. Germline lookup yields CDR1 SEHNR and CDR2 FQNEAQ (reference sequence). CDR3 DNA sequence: TGTGCCAGCAGCTTAAGACAGGGTGATTCACCCCTCCACTTT. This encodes CASSLRQGDSPLHF.

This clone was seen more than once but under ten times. The CDR3 DNA reads TGTGCCAGTAGGGAAAAGCGGCCCCCCTACGAGCAGTACTTC. Translated: CASREKRPPYEQYF. The V gene is TRBV19, the J gene TRBJ2-7, with D possibly matching TRBD2 (5 bases). The germline V gene encodes CDR1 LNHDA and CDR2 SQIVND (reference sequence). Trimming removed 6 bases from V and 2 bases from J, with 14 bases in between. CDR3 size: 14 residues.

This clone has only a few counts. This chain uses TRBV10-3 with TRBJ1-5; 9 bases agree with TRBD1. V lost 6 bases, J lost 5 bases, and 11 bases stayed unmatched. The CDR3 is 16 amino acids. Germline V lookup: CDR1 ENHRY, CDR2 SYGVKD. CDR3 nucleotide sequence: TGTGCCATCAGCGAAGCCGGGGACAGGGTCCATCAGCCCCAGCATTTT. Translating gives CAISEAGDRVHQPQHF.

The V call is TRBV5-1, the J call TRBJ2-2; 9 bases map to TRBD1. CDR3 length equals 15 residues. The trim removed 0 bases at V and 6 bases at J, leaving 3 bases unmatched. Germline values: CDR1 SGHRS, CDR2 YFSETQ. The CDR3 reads CASSLGGQGAGELFF. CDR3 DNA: TGCGCCAGCAGCTTGGGGGGACAGGGCGCCGGGGAGCTGTTTTTT.

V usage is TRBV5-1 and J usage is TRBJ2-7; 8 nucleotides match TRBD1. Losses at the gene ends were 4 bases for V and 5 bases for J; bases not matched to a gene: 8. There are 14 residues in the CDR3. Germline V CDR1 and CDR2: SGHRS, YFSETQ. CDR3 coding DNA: TGCGCCAGCAGCCCGGAAGCGACAGGGGACGAGCAGTACTTC. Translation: CASSPEATGDEQYF.

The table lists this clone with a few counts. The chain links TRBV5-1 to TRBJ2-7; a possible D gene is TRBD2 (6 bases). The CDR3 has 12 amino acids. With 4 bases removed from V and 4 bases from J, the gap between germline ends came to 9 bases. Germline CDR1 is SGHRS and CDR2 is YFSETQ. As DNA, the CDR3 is TGCGCCAGCAGCATTAGCGGTTACGAGCAGTACTTC. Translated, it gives CASSISGYEQYF. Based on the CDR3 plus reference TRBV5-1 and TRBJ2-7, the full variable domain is KAGVTQTPRYLIKTRGQQVTLSCSPISGHRSVSWYQQTPGQGLQFLFEYFSETQRNKGNFPGRFSGRQFSNSRSEMNVSTLELGDSALYLCASSISGYEQYFGPGTRLTVT.

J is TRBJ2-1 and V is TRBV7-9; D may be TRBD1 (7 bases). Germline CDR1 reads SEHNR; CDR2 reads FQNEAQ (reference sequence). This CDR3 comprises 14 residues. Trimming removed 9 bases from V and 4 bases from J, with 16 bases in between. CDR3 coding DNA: TGTGCCAGTTTGGAGGGGGCAGAATACAATGAGCAGTTCTTC. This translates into CASLEGAEYNEQFF.

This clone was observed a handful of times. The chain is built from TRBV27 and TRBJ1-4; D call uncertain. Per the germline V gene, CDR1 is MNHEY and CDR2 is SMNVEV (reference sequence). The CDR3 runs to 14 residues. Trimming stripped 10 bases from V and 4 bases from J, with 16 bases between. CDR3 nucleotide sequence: TGTGCCACCTCCCTCGTCAGATATAATGAAAAACTGTTTTTT. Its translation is CATSLVRYNEKLFF.